A selection of T cell receptor beta chains follows, all from one sample in a study of OX40 agonist ivuxolimab in advanced cancers. Sequencing used immunoSEQ multiplex PCR; TCRdb keeps in-frame clones, though not all of them. The table includes roughly 55,000 clones, 80% detected once. Sample: CD4+ or CD8+ T cells sorted from blood, taken in a trial of the OX40 agonist ivuxolimab. The receptors derive from an adult with an advanced solid tumor such as melanoma, head and neck, liver or kidney cancer. CDR3s include the opening cysteine and the closing phenylalanine or tryptophan. The D gene is left open where the match is weak. Some rows mark clone size as missing; the rest say once, few, many or name a class of expanded clone.

j_call: TRBJ2-7
d_call: -
clone_size: -
v_call: TRBV6-6
cdr3_nt: TGTGCCAGCAGTTACGGGATAAGCTCCTACGAGCAGTACTTC
cdr3_aa: CASSYGISSYEQYF

j_call: TRBJ1-1
d_call: -
clone_size: -
v_call: TRBV10-2
cdr3_nt: TGCGCCAGCGGGCAACCGTTTAACACTGAAGCTTTCTTT
cdr3_aa: CASGQPFNTEAFF

j_call: TRBJ1-2
d_call: -
clone_size: once
v_call: TRBV19
cdr3_nt: TGTGCCAGTACCGCGAGCCGCTTCTATGGCTACACCTTC
cdr3_aa: CASTASRFYGYTF

j_call: TRBJ1-1
d_call: TRBD1
clone_size: few
v_call: TRBV27
cdr3_nt: TGTGCCAGCTCGCCTAAGAGGAGGGGGCACCTTGAAGCTTTCTTT
cdr3_aa: CASSPKRRGHLEAFF

j_call: TRBJ2-3
d_call: -
clone_size: -
v_call: TRBV4-1
cdr3_nt: TGCGCCAGCAGCTCGGGACCCCGACTAGAAGATACGCAGTATTTT
cdr3_aa: CASSSGPRLEDTQYF

j_call: TRBJ2-7
d_call: TRBD1
clone_size: -
v_call: TRBV7-9
cdr3_nt: TGTGCCAGCAGCGCATCGTGGGGGACAGGGCCTTCCTACGAGCAGTACTTC
cdr3_aa: CASSASWGTGPSYEQYF

j_call: TRBJ1-3
d_call: -
clone_size: -
v_call: TRBV7-2
cdr3_nt: TGTGCCAGCAGCCCGGCCGGGGATAGGCGGACACCCATGACCATATATTTT
cdr3_aa: CASSPAGDRRTPMTIYF

j_call: TRBJ2-3
d_call: -
clone_size: -
v_call: TRBV7-9
cdr3_nt: TGTGCCAGCAGCGCCACAGATACGCAGTATTTT
cdr3_aa: CASSATDTQYF

j_call: TRBJ2-1
d_call: TRBD2
clone_size: -
v_call: TRBV11-2
cdr3_nt: TGTGCCAGCAGCTTTCTAGCGGACTCCTACAATGAGCAGTTCTTC
cdr3_aa: CASSFLADSYNEQFF

j_call: TRBJ1-3
d_call: -
clone_size: -
v_call: TRBV7-9
cdr3_nt: TGTGCCAGCAGTTCCAGGGTTGAGGGCGGAAACACCATATATTTT
cdr3_aa: CASSSRVEGGNTIYF

j_call: TRBJ2-1
d_call: -
clone_size: -
v_call: TRBV13
cdr3_nt: TGTGCCAGCAGCTCTAACGGAGGTCAAAACAATGAGCAGTTCTTC
cdr3_aa: CASSSNGGQNNEQFF

j_call: TRBJ2-1
d_call: -
clone_size: -
v_call: TRBV30
cdr3_nt: TGTGCCTGGAGTGTTCGAGCCGGGAGTCACAATGAGCAGTTCTTC
cdr3_aa: CAWSVRAGSHNEQFF

j_call: TRBJ2-1
d_call: -
clone_size: -
v_call: TRBV7-2
cdr3_nt: TGTGCCAGCAGCTCATGGGGGACCCTTAAAAGAGATGAGCAGTTCTTC
cdr3_aa: CASSSWGTLKRDEQFF

j_call: TRBJ2-5
d_call: -
clone_size: once
v_call: TRBV7-6
cdr3_nt: TGTGCCAGCAGCTCATTCGGCGGTCGAGAGACCCAGTACTTC
cdr3_aa: CASSSFGGRETQYF

j_call: TRBJ2-6
d_call: -
clone_size: once
v_call: TRBV2
cdr3_nt: TGTGCCAGCAGTAACAAGGCTCTGGTTGGGGCCAACGTCCTGACTTTC
cdr3_aa: CASSNKALVGANVLTF

j_call: TRBJ2-4
d_call: -
clone_size: -
v_call: TRBV5-6
cdr3_nt: TGTGCCAGCAGGAAACAGGGAAACATTCAGTACTTC
cdr3_aa: CASRKQGNIQYF

j_call: TRBJ1-2
d_call: TRBD1
clone_size: once
v_call: TRBV7-9
cdr3_nt: TGTGCCAGCAGCCTGGGGGCCAGAGACAGGGGCGGCATTGGCTACACCTTC
cdr3_aa: CASSLGARDRGGIGYTF

j_call: TRBJ2-2
d_call: TRBD2
clone_size: few
v_call: TRBV5-6
cdr3_nt: TGTGCCAGCAGCTTGGTGGGTGAGCGGGAGTGGACCGGGGAGCTGTTTTTT
cdr3_aa: CASSLVGEREWTGELFF

j_call: TRBJ2-2
d_call: -
clone_size: -
v_call: TRBV4-1
cdr3_nt: TGCGCCAGCAGCCAAGACAGGCTTCGGGTAGCCGGGGAGCTGTTTTTT
cdr3_aa: CASSQDRLRVAGELFF

j_call: TRBJ2-3
d_call: TRBD2
clone_size: -
v_call: TRBV6-5
cdr3_nt: TGTGCCAGCAGTTACGAGGCGGGGGGCACAGATACGCAGTATTTT
cdr3_aa: CASSYEAGGTDTQYF

j_call: TRBJ1-4
d_call: -
clone_size: -
v_call: TRBV2
cdr3_nt: TGTGCCAGCACAAGGAGCGCTAATGAAAAACTGTTTTTT
cdr3_aa: CASTRSANEKLFF

j_call: TRBJ2-7
d_call: TRBD2
clone_size: -
v_call: TRBV2
cdr3_nt: TGTGCCAGCAGTCTACCGGGACTAGCGAGTTACGAGCAGTACTTC
cdr3_aa: CASSLPGLASYEQYF

j_call: TRBJ1-1
d_call: -
clone_size: few
v_call: TRBV7-9
cdr3_nt: TGTGCCAGCAGCATTACGGGCATCAGAGTCACTGAAGCTTTCTTT
cdr3_aa: CASSITGIRVTEAFF

j_call: TRBJ2-5
d_call: -
clone_size: -
v_call: TRBV6-6
cdr3_nt: TGTGCCAGCAGCCCCTCCGGGGGGCAAGTGGTGACCCAGTACTTC
cdr3_aa: CASSPSGGQVVTQYF

j_call: TRBJ2-5
d_call: -
clone_size: -
v_call: TRBV25-1
cdr3_nt: TGTGCCAGCAGTGGGGGACCCTGGGAGACCCAGTACTTC
cdr3_aa: CASSGGPWETQYF

j_call: TRBJ1-3
d_call: -
clone_size: once
v_call: TRBV19
cdr3_nt: TGTGCCAGTAAGGGGCAGGGATTCTCTGGAAACACCATATATTTT
cdr3_aa: CASKGQGFSGNTIYF

j_call: TRBJ2-1
d_call: TRBD2
clone_size: -
v_call: TRBV5-4
cdr3_nt: TGTGCCAGCAGCTTGGGCCTAGCGGGATCCAATGAGCAGTTCTTC
cdr3_aa: CASSLGLAGSNEQFF

j_call: TRBJ1-1
d_call: -
clone_size: -
v_call: TRBV6-5
cdr3_nt: TGTGCCAGCGGGCTTATGAACACTGAAGCTTTCTTT
cdr3_aa: CASGLMNTEAFF

j_call: TRBJ2-1
d_call: TRBD1
clone_size: -
v_call: TRBV5-1
cdr3_nt: TGCGCCAGCAGCTTGGCAGGGGGCTGGGATGAGCAGTTCTTC
cdr3_aa: CASSLAGGWDEQFF

j_call: TRBJ1-2
d_call: -
clone_size: -
v_call: TRBV4-3
cdr3_nt: TGCGCCAGCAGTCCCGGGACTTATTCTAACTATGGCTACACCTTC
cdr3_aa: CASSPGTYSNYGYTF

j_call: TRBJ2-1
d_call: TRBD1
clone_size: -
v_call: TRBV5-1
cdr3_nt: TGCGCCAGCAGCTTGGTACAGGGGTTAGTAGATGAGCAGTTCTTC
cdr3_aa: CASSLVQGLVDEQFF

j_call: TRBJ2-7
d_call: -
clone_size: few
v_call: TRBV7-8
cdr3_nt: TGTGCCAGCAGCTTAGGTGGCACCCGCTCCTACGAGCAGTACTTC
cdr3_aa: CASSLGGTRSYEQYF

j_call: TRBJ2-5
d_call: -
clone_size: once
v_call: TRBV6-1
cdr3_nt: TGTGCCAGCAGTGGTCAGGGGACCCAAGAGACCCAGTACTTC
cdr3_aa: CASSGQGTQETQYF

j_call: TRBJ2-5
d_call: TRBD2
clone_size: -
v_call: TRBV9
cdr3_nt: TGTGCCAGCAGCGTGACTGGAGTTAGCGGGAGGGGGCCGGGGACCCAGTACTTC
cdr3_aa: CASSVTGVSGRGPGTQYF

j_call: TRBJ1-1
d_call: TRBD1
clone_size: -
v_call: TRBV6-5
cdr3_nt: TGTGCCAGCAGCATGGACAGGTCGAACACTGAAGCTTTCTTT
cdr3_aa: CASSMDRSNTEAFF

j_call: TRBJ1-2
d_call: -
clone_size: -
v_call: TRBV6-4
cdr3_nt: TGTGCCAGCAGTCGGGCCTCAAACTATGGCTACACCTTC
cdr3_aa: CASSRASNYGYTF

j_call: TRBJ1-2
d_call: -
clone_size: once
v_call: TRBV30
cdr3_nt: TGTGCCTGGAGTGTCGGGGCGTACTATGGCTACACCTTC
cdr3_aa: CAWSVGAYYGYTF

j_call: TRBJ2-7
d_call: -
clone_size: -
v_call: TRBV27
cdr3_nt: TGTGCCAGCAGTTTTAGACAGGCTACGAAGCAGTACTTC
cdr3_aa: CASSFRQATKQYF

j_call: TRBJ2-5
d_call: -
clone_size: -
v_call: TRBV2
cdr3_nt: TGTGCCGGGCGAAACCTCCAAGAGACCCAGTACTTC
cdr3_aa: CAGRNLQETQYF

j_call: TRBJ1-5
d_call: -
clone_size: -
v_call: TRBV5-6
cdr3_nt: TGTGCCAGCAGCCCGTACAGTTCAGGGAGCGTCAGTCAGCCCCAGCATTTT
cdr3_aa: CASSPYSSGSVSQPQHF

j_call: TRBJ2-3
d_call: TRBD2
clone_size: -
v_call: TRBV5-1
cdr3_nt: TGCGCCAGCAGCTTGGCTCTAGCGGGGGGGAATCTTCCTACGCAGTATTTT
cdr3_aa: CASSLALAGGNLPTQYF

j_call: TRBJ2-5
d_call: -
clone_size: -
v_call: TRBV19
cdr3_nt: TGTGCCAGTAGCCCTATATCCCCGTACCAAGAGACCCAGTACTTC
cdr3_aa: CASSPISPYQETQYF